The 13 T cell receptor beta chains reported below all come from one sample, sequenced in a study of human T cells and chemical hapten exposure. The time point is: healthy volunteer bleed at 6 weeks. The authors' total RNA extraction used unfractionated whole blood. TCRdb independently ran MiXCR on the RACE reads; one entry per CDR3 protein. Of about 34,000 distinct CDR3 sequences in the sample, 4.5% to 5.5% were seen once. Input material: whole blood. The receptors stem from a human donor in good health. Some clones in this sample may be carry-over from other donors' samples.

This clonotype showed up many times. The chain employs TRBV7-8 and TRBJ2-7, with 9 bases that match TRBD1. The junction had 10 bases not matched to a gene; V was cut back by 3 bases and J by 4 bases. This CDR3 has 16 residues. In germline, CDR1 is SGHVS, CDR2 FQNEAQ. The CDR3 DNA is TGTGCCAGCAGCTTTTACAGGGGGCGCGATCTGTACGAGCAGTACTTC. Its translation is CASSFYRGRDLYEQYF.

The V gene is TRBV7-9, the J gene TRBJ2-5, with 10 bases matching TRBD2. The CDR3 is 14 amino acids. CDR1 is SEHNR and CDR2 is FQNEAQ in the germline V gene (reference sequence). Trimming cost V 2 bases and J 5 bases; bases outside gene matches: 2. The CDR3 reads CASSLTSGIETQYF. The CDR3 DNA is TGTGCCAGCAGCTTAACTAGCGGGATTGAGACCCAGTACTTC.

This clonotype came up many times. CDR3 sequence reads: CASSPPRGITNQPQHF. CDR3 in DNA: TGTGCCAGCAGCCCTCCTCGAGGGATAACAAATCAGCCCCAGCATTTT. J is TRBJ1-5 and V is TRBV6-2 or TRBV6-3; D is undetermined. Trimming removed 6 bases at V and 4 bases at J, with 19 bases between. The CDR3 is 16 residues long. CDR1 MNHEY and CDR2 SVGEGT come from the germline V gene.

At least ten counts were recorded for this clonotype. The CDR3 coding sequence is TGTGCCAGCAGTATCGACAACAGCAATCAGCCCCAGCATTTT. This translates into CASSIDNSNQPQHF. The rearrangement joins TRBV6-1 to TRBJ1-5; D ambiguous. Trimming shortened V by 5 bases and J by 1 base, and 9 bases separated the two germline ends. Germline CDR1 MNHNS, CDR2 SASEGT. The CDR3 is 14 residues long.

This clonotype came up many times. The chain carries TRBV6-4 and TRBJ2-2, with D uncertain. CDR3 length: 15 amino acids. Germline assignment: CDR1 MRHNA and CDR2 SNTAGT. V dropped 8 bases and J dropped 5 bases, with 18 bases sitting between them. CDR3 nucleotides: TGTGCCAGCTCCAAAGAAGGCGATGGGACCGGGGAGCTGTTTTTT. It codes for CASSKEGDGTGELFF.

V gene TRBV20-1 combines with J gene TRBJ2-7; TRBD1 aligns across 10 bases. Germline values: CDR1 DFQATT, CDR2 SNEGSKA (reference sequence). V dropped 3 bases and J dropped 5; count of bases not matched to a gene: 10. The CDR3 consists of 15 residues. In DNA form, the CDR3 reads TGCAGTGCTAGTTCAATCCGACAGGGGGCGGACGAGCAGTACTTC. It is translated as CSASSIRQGADEQYF.

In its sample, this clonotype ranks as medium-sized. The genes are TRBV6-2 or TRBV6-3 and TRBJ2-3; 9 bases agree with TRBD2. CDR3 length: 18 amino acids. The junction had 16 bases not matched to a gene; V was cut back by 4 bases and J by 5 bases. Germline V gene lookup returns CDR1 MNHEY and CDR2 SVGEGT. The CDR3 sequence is CASSWEVDVAGVRDTQYF. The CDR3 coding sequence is TGTGCCAGCAGTTGGGAGGTGGATGTAGCGGGAGTGAGAGATACGCAGTATTTT.

The CDR3 coding sequence is TGTGCCAGCAGCCCTTTGGCAGGAGGGCGCAATCAGCCCCAGCATTTT. Translating gives CASSPLAGGRNQPQHF. The V gene is TRBV6-2 or TRBV6-3, the J gene TRBJ1-5; no clear D gene. The CDR3 totals 16 residues. Trimming left V 6 bases short and J 2 bases short, with 17 bases between. Germline CDR1 is MNHEY and CDR2 is SVGEGT.

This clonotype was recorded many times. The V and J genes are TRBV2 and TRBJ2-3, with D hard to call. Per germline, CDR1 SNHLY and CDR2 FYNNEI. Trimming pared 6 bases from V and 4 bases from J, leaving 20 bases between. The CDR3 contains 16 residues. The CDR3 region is CASSTYDGLGPDTQYF. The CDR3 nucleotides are TGTGCCAGCAGCACCTACGACGGCCTTGGGCCAGATACGCAGTATTTT.

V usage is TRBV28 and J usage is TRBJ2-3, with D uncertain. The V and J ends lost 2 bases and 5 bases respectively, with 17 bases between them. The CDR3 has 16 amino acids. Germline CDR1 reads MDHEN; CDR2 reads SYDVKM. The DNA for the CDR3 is TGTGCCAGCAGTTTAATTGGTTCCAGCGTCAAAGATACGCAGTATTTT. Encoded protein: CASSLIGSSVKDTQYF.

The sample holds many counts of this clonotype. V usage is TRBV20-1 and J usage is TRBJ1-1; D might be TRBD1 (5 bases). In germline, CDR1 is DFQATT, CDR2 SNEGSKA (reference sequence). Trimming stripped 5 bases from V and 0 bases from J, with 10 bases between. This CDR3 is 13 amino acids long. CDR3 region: CSARQGLNTEAFF. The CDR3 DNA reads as TGCAGTGCTCGCCAGGGTCTGAACACTGAAGCTTTCTTT.

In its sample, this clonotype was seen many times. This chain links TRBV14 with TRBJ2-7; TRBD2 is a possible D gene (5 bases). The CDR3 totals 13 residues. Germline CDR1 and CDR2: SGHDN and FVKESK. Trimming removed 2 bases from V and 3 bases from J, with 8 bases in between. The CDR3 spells CASSQPGLYEQYF. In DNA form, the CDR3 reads TGTGCCAGCAGCCAACCAGGACTCTACGAGCAGTACTTC.

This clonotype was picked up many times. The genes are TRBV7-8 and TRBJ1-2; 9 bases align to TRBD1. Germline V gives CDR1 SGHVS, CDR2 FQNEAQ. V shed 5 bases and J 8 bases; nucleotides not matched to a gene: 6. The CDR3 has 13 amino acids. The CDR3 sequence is CASSTTGGYGYTF. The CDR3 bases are TGTGCCAGCAGCACAACAGGGGGCTACGGCTACACCTTC.